The 27 T cell receptor beta chains reported below all come from one sample, sequenced in a study of cytomegalovirus exposure and HLA in healthy donors. It was with 60 Vbeta and 13 Jbeta primers that the PCR ran. Here immunoSEQ multiplex PCR was the method, and the copy in TCRdb shows in-frame clones only, minus some. The data show roughly 120,000 clones, around three quarters seen once. Sample: PBMCs. All receptors derive from a man younger than 45 in good health and CMV-seropositive.

The rearrangement joins TRBV9 to TRBJ1-1, with D possibly TRBD1 on 6 matching bases. In germline, CDR1 is SGDLS, CDR2 YYNGEE. V was pared by 3 bases and J by 5 bases, with 11 bases between. This CDR3 comprises 13 residues. CDR3: CASSATGGTEAFF. CDR3 coding DNA: TGTGCCAGCAGCGCGACAGGTGGGACTGAAGCTTTCTTT.

J is TRBJ2-7 and V is TRBV7-2, with 9 bases identical to TRBD2. The V and J ends lost 6 bases and 4 bases, in that order; junction bases with no gene match: 10. Germline V gene data show CDR1 as SGHTA and CDR2 as FQGNSA. The CDR3 spans 15 residues. The CDR3, as DNA: TGTGCCAGCAGGCTGGCGGGAGGGCCCTCTTACGAGCAGTACTTC. This encodes CASRLAGGPSYEQYF.

The chain links TRBV25-1 to TRBJ1-2; weak D call: TRBD1 (6 bases). The CDR3 extends over 17 amino acids. Looked up from germline, CDR1 is MGHDK and CDR2 is SYGVNS. Trimming cost V 0 bases and J 3 bases, with 17 bases left between them. DNA of the CDR3: TGTGCCAGCAGTGAATATGGTGCGGGGGGGCTTGACTATGGCTACACCTTC. Encoded protein: CASSEYGAGGLDYGYTF.

The genes are TRBV5-6 and TRBJ2-5; maybe TRBD2 (6 bases). V was pared by 2 bases and J by 2 bases, with 10 bases between. This CDR3 is 14 amino acids long. Germline values: CDR1 SGHDT, CDR2 YYEEEE. This CDR3 is CASSLTSWQETQYF. The CDR3 DNA is TGTGCCAGCAGCTTAACTAGCTGGCAAGAGACCCAGTACTTC.

CDR3 sequence: CASSSTNSGTQYF. CDR3 nucleotide sequence: TGTGCCAGCAGCTCTACTAACTCTGGTACCCAGTACTTC. V usage is TRBV7-2 and J usage is TRBJ2-5; unclear D gene. Germline V gene sequence: CDR1 SGHTA, CDR2 FQGNSA. This CDR3 spans 13 amino acids. V was trimmed by 4 bases and J by 8 bases, leaving 14 bases between them.

The chain joins TRBV5-1 to TRBJ2-2; D may be TRBD1 (5 bases). Germline CDR1 SGHRS, CDR2 YFSETQ. The germline V and J ends were trimmed by 9 bases and 4 bases, with 16 bases remaining between them. CDR3 size: 14 residues. Here the CDR3 DNA reads TGCGCCACCGGATCTGGGGCGGTCACCGGGGAGCTGTTTTTT. Encoded protein: CATGSGAVTGELFF.

V gene TRBV7-9 combines with J gene TRBJ1-2, with 9 bases aligning to TRBD1. The germline V gene has CDR1 SEHNR and CDR2 FQNEAQ (reference sequence). V lost 1 base and J lost 6; bases outside the gene matches: 3. CDR3 length equals 14 residues. This CDR3 reads CASSLVGTGNGYTF. As DNA, the CDR3 is TGTGCCAGCAGCTTAGTAGGGACAGGGAATGGCTACACCTTC.

The chain links TRBV9 to TRBJ1-5, with D possibly TRBD1 on 6 matching bases. V lost 0 bases and J 5 bases, leaving 9 bases between the germline ends. This CDR3 contains 14 residues. The germline V gene has CDR1 SGDLS and CDR2 YYNGEE. The CDR3: CASSVGQVDQPQHF. The CDR3 DNA reads TGTGCCAGCAGCGTAGGACAGGTCGATCAGCCCCAGCATTTT. The entire variable domain, with the rest obtained from reference TRBV9 and TRBJ1-5, is as follows: DSGVTQTPKHLITATGQRVTLRCSPRSGDLSVYWYQQSLDQGLQFLIQYYNGEERAKGNILERFSAQQFPDLHSELNLSSLELGDSALYFCASSVGQVDQPQHFGDGTRLSIL.

The gene calls are TRBV7-9 and TRBJ2-7; 9 bases fit TRBD1. Unmatched junction bases numbered 3, after V lost 3 bases and J lost 0 bases. This CDR3 has 15 amino acids. In germline, CDR1 is SEHNR, CDR2 FQNEAQ (reference sequence). The chain's CDR3 is CASSFGQGSSYEQYF. The CDR3 bases are TGTGCCAGCAGCTTCGGACAGGGGAGCTCCTACGAGCAGTACTTC.

This chain joins TRBV5-6 and TRBJ2-7; 8 nucleotides agree with TRBD1. The V gene's germline CDR1 is SGHDT and CDR2 YYEEEE. The V and J ends lost 4 bases and 3 bases, in that order; junction bases with no gene match: 18. The CDR3 is made up of 18 amino acids. CDR3 coding DNA: TGTGCCAGCAGCCTTCCTCTCAGGGGGCCACAGGTCAACTACGAGCAGTACTTC. Encoded protein: CASSLPLRGPQVNYEQYF.

J is TRBJ2-3 and V is TRBV10-2, with D tentatively TRBD1 (6 bases). Germline V gene sequence: CDR1 WSHSY, CDR2 SAAADI. The CDR3 is made up of 15 amino acids. The germline V and J ends were trimmed by 4 bases and 0 bases, with 11 bases remaining between them. The CDR3 reads CASSVGQWSTDTQYF. In nucleotides, the CDR3 is TGCGCCAGCAGTGTTGGACAGTGGAGCACAGATACGCAGTATTTT.

The CDR3 protein is CASSLGGLAGGPDEQYF. For the CDR3, the DNA is TGCGCCAGCAGCTTGGGGGGACTAGCGGGGGGGCCGGACGAGCAGTACTTC. This chain connects TRBV5-1 to TRBJ2-5; TRBD2 matches 16 bases. The DNA matches TRBJ2-7 better at its end, which makes the J call doubtful. Germline V gene lookup returns CDR1 SGHRS and CDR2 YFSETQ. This CDR3 region has 17 residues.

The chain is built from TRBV5-4 and TRBJ2-2; weak D call: TRBD1 (5 bases). CDR1 is SGHNT and CDR2 is YYREEE in the germline V gene (reference sequence). The CDR3 totals 15 residues. V lost 1 base to trimming and J lost 6 bases, with 13 bases between them. The CDR3 bases are TGTGCCAGCAGCTTGAAGCAAGGGGCGGCCGGGGAGCTGTTTTTT. Its protein is CASSLKQGAAGELFF.

The V call is TRBV7-9, the J call TRBJ2-1, with D unclear. Germline CDR1 and CDR2: SEHNR and FQNEAQ (reference sequence). Between the trimmed V and J ends, which lost 0 bases and 9 bases, there was a span of 12 bases. CDR3 length: 14 amino acids. CDR3 coding DNA: TGTGCCAGCAGCTTAGCAGCCGCGAGTGGTGAGCAGTTCTTC. It is translated as CASSLAAASGEQFF.

This clone was seen only a few times. This rearrangement joins TRBV7-9 to TRBJ1-2, with 9 bases that match TRBD1. The V gene's germline CDR1 is SEHNR and CDR2 FQNEAQ (reference sequence). This CDR3 is built from 12 residues. V trimming: 3 bases; J trimming: 8 bases; junction bases outside the gene matches: 1. CDR3 nucleotide sequence: TGTGCCAGCAGCTTCGGACAGGGGGGCTACACCTTC. Translated: CASSFGQGGYTF.

The chain carries TRBV5-4 and TRBJ2-2, with D possibly matching TRBD1 (5 bases). V was trimmed by 2 bases and J by 6 bases, leaving 14 bases between them. Germline assignment: CDR1 SGHNT and CDR2 YYREEE (reference sequence). The CDR3 sequence is 15 residues long. CDR3 nucleotide sequence: TGTGCCAGCAGCTTACTAACAGGAGTAGCCGGGGAGCTGTTTTTT. Its protein is CASSLLTGVAGELFF.

The chain combines TRBV5-1 with TRBJ2-1; 7 bases map to TRBD1. V was clipped by 2 bases and J by 4 bases; unmatched bases: 6. Germline assignment: CDR1 SGHRS and CDR2 YFSETQ. The CDR3 loop spans 15 amino acids. As DNA, the CDR3 is TGCGCCAGCAGCTTCCGGGACAGCTATTACAATGAGCAGTTCTTC. Its translation: CASSFRDSYYNEQFF. Full variable domain (outside the CDR3, taken from reference TRBV5-1 and TRBJ2-1): KAGVTQTPRYLIKTRGQQVTLSCSPISGHRSVSWYQQTPGQGLQFLFEYFSETQRNKGNFPGRFSGRQFSNSRSEMNVSTLELGDSALYLCASSFRDSYYNEQFFGPGTRLTVL.

This sequence joins TRBV7-3 and TRBJ2-3; D is perhaps TRBD1 (5 bases). CDR1 is SGHTA, CDR2 FQGTGA, per germline. V lost 1 base and J 0 bases, leaving 14 bases between the germline ends. CDR3 length: 17 residues. The DNA of the CDR3 is TGTGCCAGCAGCTTAAGTCCAGGGCACCTTAGCACAGATACGCAGTATTTT. It translates to CASSLSPGHLSTDTQYF.

The chain uses TRBV7-2 and TRBJ1-2, with a possible D match to TRBD1 (6 bases). CDR3 size: 14 residues. Germline V lookup: CDR1 SGHTA, CDR2 FQGNSA. V lost 4 bases and J lost 4, with 13 bases in between. The DNA for the CDR3 is TGTGCCAGCAGCTCCAACAGGGAGAGCTATGGCTACACCTTC. It specifies CASSSNRESYGYTF.

The J gene is TRBJ2-5, the V gene TRBV10-1, with 16 bases matching TRBD2. The germline CDR1 and CDR2 sequences are WNHNN and SYGVQD (reference sequence). The J segment lost 0 bases and the V segment lost 3 bases, leaving 4 bases of the junction unmatched. The CDR3 spans 18 residues. The CDR3 nucleotides are TGCGCCAGCAGTGAACGGGGACTAGCGGGAGGGGACCAAGAGACCCAGTACTTC. Translating gives CASSERGLAGGDQETQYF.

The chain recombines TRBV28 with TRBJ2-5; perhaps TRBD2 as D (5 bases). V shed 3 bases and J shed 2 bases, with 19 bases lying between them. Germline V gene lookup returns CDR1 MDHEN and CDR2 SYDVKM. The CDR3 totals 17 residues. This CDR3 reads CASSFIRGRNGQETQYF. The CDR3 nucleotides are TGTGCCAGCAGTTTTATAAGAGGGCGCAACGGTCAAGAGACCCAGTACTTC.

The chain employs TRBV7-9 and TRBJ2-5; D is perhaps TRBD2 (6 bases). The DNA end is a closer match to TRBJ2-7, so the J assignment may be wrong. Germline-derived CDR1 and CDR2 are SEHNR and FQNEAQ (reference sequence). CDR3 length: 15 amino acids. This CDR3 reads CASSLPGTYTYEQYF. CDR3 in DNA: TGTGCCAGCAGCCTACCCGGGACTTATACCTACGAGCAGTACTTC.

The chain carries TRBV27 and TRBJ2-1; 10 bases align to TRBD1. Germline CDR1 reads MNHEY; CDR2 reads SMNVEV (reference sequence). The length of the CDR3 is 14 residues. The ends lost 3 bases at V and 7 bases at J; junction bases unmatched: 3. The CDR3 region has the DNA TGTGCCAGCAGTTTGCGGACAGGGGGGAATGAGCAGTTCTTC. Translating it yields CASSLRTGGNEQFF.

J is TRBJ2-7 and V is TRBV4-3; 7 nucleotides align to TRBD2. Unmatched junction bases numbered 8, after V lost 0 bases and J lost 6 bases. The CDR3 loop spans 15 amino acids. The germline V gene encodes CDR1 LGHNA and CDR2 YSLEER. The CDR3 DNA follows: TGCGCCAGCAGCCAAGATTTAGAGGGACTAACCGAGCAGTACTTC. It codes for CASSQDLEGLTEQYF.

This clone was seen only once. The rearrangement joins TRBV4-2 to TRBJ2-5; TRBD1 aligns across 7 bases. After removal of 2 bases from V and 1 base from J, the junction contained 7 bases not matched to a gene. The CDR3 spans 16 residues. Germline CDR1 and CDR2: LGHNA and YNFKEQ. Here the CDR3 reads CASSQLTGEIQETQYF. The DNA for the CDR3 is TGTGCCAGCAGCCAACTAACAGGGGAAATCCAAGAGACCCAGTACTTC.

V usage is TRBV18 and J usage is TRBJ2-7; 10 bases agree with TRBD1. The CDR3 spans 16 residues. V dropped 3 bases and J dropped 3; count of bases not matched to a gene: 8. CDR1 is KGHSH, CDR2 LQKENI, per germline. The CDR3 here is CASSPGRTGGNYEQYF. DNA of the CDR3: TGTGCCAGCTCACCCGGGAGGACAGGGGGAAACTACGAGCAGTACTTC.

The chain is built from TRBV7-6 and TRBJ2-1, with 10 bases lining up with TRBD2. This CDR3 region has 12 residues. CDR1 and CDR2 from the germline V gene are SGHVS and FNYEAQ. V shed 6 bases, J shed 15 bases, and the junction held 8 bases outside the gene matches. As DNA, the CDR3 is TGTGCCAGCAGTTCTAATAGCGGGAGGAGGTTCTTC. Protein: CASSSNSGRRFF.